This T cell receptor beta chain was documented in a study of T cell clonality in common variable immunodeficiency. Germline CDR1 is LNHDA and CDR2 is SQIVND (reference sequence). The ends were cut back, 7 bases at V and 7 bases at J, with 13 bases in the middle. The CDR3 consists of 12 residues. Notes on the study in general: TCRbeta clonality was increased in CVID versus healthy controls.

TCRdb keeps only in-frame clones here, not all; method: immunoSEQ multiplex PCR. Altogether some 38,000 clones were found in the sample, and no singletons occur. This clone has a count of ten or more. What it binds is unknown. Read sequence stops 3 residues before the CDR3 end, and the germline J gene provides the missing end. The chain is built from TRBV19 and TRBJ1-1; perhaps TRBD1 as D (5 bases). This clonotype originated in a person between 18 and 75 years old in good health. The sequenced sample consisted of peripheral blood mononuclear cells. CDR3 residues: CASNSGLGEAFF. The part of the CDR3 DNA that was read is TGTGCCAGTAACTCAGGGCTAGGTGAA.